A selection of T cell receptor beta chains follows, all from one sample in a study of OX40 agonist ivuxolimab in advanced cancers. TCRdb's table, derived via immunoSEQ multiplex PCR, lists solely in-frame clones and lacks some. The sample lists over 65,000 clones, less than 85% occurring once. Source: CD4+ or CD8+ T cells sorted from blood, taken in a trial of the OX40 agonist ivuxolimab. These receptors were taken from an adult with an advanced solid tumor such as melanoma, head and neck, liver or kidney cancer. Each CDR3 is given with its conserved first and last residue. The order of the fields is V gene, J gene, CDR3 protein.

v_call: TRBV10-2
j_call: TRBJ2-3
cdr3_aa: CASRVRASGGTDTQYF

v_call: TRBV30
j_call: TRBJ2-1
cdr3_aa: CAWSRGGLYNEQFF

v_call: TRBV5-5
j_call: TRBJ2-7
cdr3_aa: CASSFGAGGVEQYF

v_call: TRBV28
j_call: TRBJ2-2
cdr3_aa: CASSLGNGYTGELFF

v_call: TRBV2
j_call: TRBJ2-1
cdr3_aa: CASSDRGDNEQFF

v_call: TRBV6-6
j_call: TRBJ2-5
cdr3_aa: CASSEGEGTQYF

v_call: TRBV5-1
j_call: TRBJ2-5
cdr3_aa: CASSLRTATSSGRREGQETQYF

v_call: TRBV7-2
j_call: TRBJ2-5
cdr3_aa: CASSGRRAETQYF

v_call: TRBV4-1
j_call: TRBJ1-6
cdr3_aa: CASSQDLPNNSPLHF

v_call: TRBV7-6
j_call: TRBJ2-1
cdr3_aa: CASSLFSSGHEQFF

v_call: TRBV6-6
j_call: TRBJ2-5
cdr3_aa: CASSVAGGQETQYF

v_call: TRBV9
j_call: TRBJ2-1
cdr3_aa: CASSATSGGAYEQFF

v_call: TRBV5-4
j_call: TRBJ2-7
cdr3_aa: CASSWTGGYEQYF

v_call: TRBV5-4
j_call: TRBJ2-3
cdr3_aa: CASSRTAGSGGDTQYF

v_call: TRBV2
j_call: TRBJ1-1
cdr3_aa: CASRAETANTEAFF

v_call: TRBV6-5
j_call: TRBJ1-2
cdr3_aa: CASRRDRNYGYTF

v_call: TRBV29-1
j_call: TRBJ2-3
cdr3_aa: CSVRTGTGALDTQYF

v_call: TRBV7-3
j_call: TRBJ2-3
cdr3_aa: CASSLLSAGTDTQYF

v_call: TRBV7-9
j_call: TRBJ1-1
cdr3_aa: CASSPGGTVNTEAFF

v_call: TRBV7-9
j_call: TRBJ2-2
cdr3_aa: CASSLASGSAGELFF

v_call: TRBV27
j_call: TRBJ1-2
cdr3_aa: CASSPRQGAIGGYGYTF

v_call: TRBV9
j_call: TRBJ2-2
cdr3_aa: CASSVGRYTGELFF

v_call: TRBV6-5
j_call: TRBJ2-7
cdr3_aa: CASSNRLAPKDEQYF

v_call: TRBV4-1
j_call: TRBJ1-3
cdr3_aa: CASSQSSRLDSGNTIYF

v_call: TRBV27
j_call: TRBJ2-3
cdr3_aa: CASREGNTDTQYF

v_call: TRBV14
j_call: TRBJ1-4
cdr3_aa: CASSQEKVQRATNEKLFF

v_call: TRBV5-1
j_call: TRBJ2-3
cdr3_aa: CASSLPGGSNTDTQYF

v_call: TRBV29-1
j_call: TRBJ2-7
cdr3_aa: CSVRQGTSYEQYF

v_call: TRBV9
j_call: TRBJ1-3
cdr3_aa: CASSVAYRGSGNTIYF

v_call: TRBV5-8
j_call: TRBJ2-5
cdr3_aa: CASSFFGLADLREETQYF

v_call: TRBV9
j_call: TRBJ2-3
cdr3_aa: CASSRWGIASTDTQYF

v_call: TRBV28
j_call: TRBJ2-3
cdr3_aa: CASGTSGEGDTQYF

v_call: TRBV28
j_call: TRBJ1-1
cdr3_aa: CASSFTLGAGMNTEAFF

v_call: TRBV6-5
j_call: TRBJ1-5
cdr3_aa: CASSLTGVNQPQHF

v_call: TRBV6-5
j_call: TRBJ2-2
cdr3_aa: CASSYTGQGTGELFF

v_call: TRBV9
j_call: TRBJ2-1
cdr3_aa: CASSVEHRSYNEQFF

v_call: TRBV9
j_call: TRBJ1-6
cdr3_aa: CASSSHRGRGSPLHF

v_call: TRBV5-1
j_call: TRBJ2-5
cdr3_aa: CASSQGTHQETQYF

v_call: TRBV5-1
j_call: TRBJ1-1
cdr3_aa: CASSRASENTEAFF

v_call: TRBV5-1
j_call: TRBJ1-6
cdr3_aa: CASSLGTYNSPLHF